This T cell receptor (beta chain) was obtained from a study of cytomegalovirus exposure and HLA in healthy donors. Study-wide results and limits: Association of a missense DCLRE1C variant with TCR beta V- and J-gene trimming was reported in a later analysis. Most CMV-associated TCR beta chains appeared HLA-restricted in a later analysis.

Amplification used 60 Vbeta primers and 13 Jbeta primers. The table came from immunoSEQ multiplex PCR; TCRdb's copy has only in-frame clones and leaves some out. The data show about 190,000 clones, about four fifths seen once. At collection, donors were nominally healthy, but unrecorded immune exposures were probable. To note about this clone: As yet, its antigen is unknown.

Germline CDR1 is MNHEY and CDR2 is SMNVEV (reference sequence). V gave up 5 bases and J gave up 7 bases, with 12 bases separating them. The length of the CDR3 is 13 residues. The source of this sequence is a woman aged 25 to 39 in good health and CMV-seropositive. The chain combines TRBV27 with TRBJ1-5; tentatively, D is TRBD1 (5 bases). Sequenced material: PBMCs. CDR3 in DNA: TGTGCCAGCAGTACGAAGGCAGGGCAGCCCCAGCATTTT. This sequence encodes CASSTKAGQPQHF.